Presented here are 15 T cell receptor beta chains from one specimen sequenced in a study of blood T cell repertoires in COVID-19. The table came from immunoSEQ multiplex PCR; TCRdb's copy has only in-frame clones and leaves some out. The table lists hundreds of thousands of clones, 75% to 90% of them singletons, with roughly 0.25% in the top ten. Sequenced sample: peripheral blood. These receptor sequences come from a woman under 30 with acute or convalescent COVID-19.

The rearrangement links TRBV18 to TRBJ1-5, with 8 nucleotides matching TRBD1. Germline values: CDR1 KGHSH, CDR2 LQKENI. This CDR3 is 14 amino acids long. V was clipped by 4 bases and J by 7 bases; unmatched bases: 6. The CDR3 here is CASSLRTGSQPQHF. In DNA, the CDR3 is TGTGCCAGCTCACTACGGACAGGGAGCCAGCCCCAGCATTTT.

The genes are TRBV7-9 and TRBJ1-6, with 7 positions matching TRBD1. V trimming: 5 bases; J trimming: 7 bases; junction bases outside the gene matches: 8. This CDR3 comprises 15 residues. CDR1 and CDR2 (germline): SEHNR, FQNEAQ (reference sequence). CDR3 sequence: CASSLTQGPNSPLHF. The CDR3, as DNA: TGTGCCAGCAGCCTAACACAGGGGCCGAATTCACCCCTCCACTTT.

V and J are TRBV6-5 and TRBJ1-1; tentatively, D is TRBD1 (5 bases). CDR1 and CDR2 from the germline V gene are MNHEY and SVGAGI. Between the trimmed V and J ends, which lost 6 bases and 8 bases, there was a span of 13 bases. The CDR3 sequence is 12 residues long. The CDR3 protein is CASRGGWREAFF. Written as DNA, the CDR3 is TGTGCCAGCAGGGGGGGATGGCGGGAAGCTTTCTTT.

The table lists this clone with a few counts. The chain has TRBV21-1 and TRBJ2-7; the D call in the table, TRBD1, was not verified against the DNA. TRBV21-1 is reported as a pseudogene. This CDR3 has 15 residues. The DNA for the CDR3 is TGTGCCAGCAGCAAAGACGTACAGGGGGGATACGAGCAGTACTTC. Amino acids: CASSKDVQGGYEQYF.

The table lists this clone with a count of one. V and J are TRBV20-1 and TRBJ1-1; D gene uncertain. The ends were cut back, 6 bases at V and 10 bases at J, with 15 bases in the middle. Germline V gene lookup returns CDR1 DFQATT and CDR2 SNEGSKA (reference sequence). The CDR3 covers 11 residues. In DNA, the CDR3 is TGCAGTGCCTCCCTGGCAAGAACAGCTTTCTTT. This encodes CSASLARTAFF.

The chain employs TRBV9 and TRBJ1-5; D might be TRBD1 (5 bases). CDR1 and CDR2 (germline): SGDLS, YYNGEE. The ends were cut back, 3 bases at V and 6 bases at J, with 13 bases in the middle. The CDR3 is 14 amino acids. The CDR3 DNA follows: TGTGCCAGCAGCGCGGGGGGGGGAGTTCAGCCCCAGCATTTT. It codes for CASSAGGGVQPQHF.

The chain is built from TRBV27 and TRBJ1-2, with 8 nucleotides matching TRBD1. This CDR3 contains 17 residues. Germline V gives CDR1 MNHEY, CDR2 SMNVEV (reference sequence). With 2 bases clipped from V and 6 bases from J, the junction kept 14 bases outside the gene matches. The CDR3 sequence is CASSLRPPRQGADGYTF. CDR3 coding DNA: TGTGCCAGCAGTTTAAGGCCCCCCCGGCAGGGGGCTGATGGCTACACCTTC.

J is TRBJ1-2 and V is TRBV29-1; maybe TRBD1 (5 bases). V gave up 7 bases and J gave up 7 bases, with 16 bases separating them. Germline V gene sequence: CDR1 SQVTM, CDR2 ANQGSEA. This CDR3 spans 12 amino acids. The CDR3 bases are TGCAGCGCCAGGGATCTACCCAGTGGCTACACCTTC. It is translated as CSARDLPSGYTF.

The V and J genes are TRBV10-3 and TRBJ1-6, with 11 bases aligning to TRBD1. The CDR3 covers 14 residues. V lost 10 bases and J lost 4; bases outside the gene matches: 3. The germline V gene encodes CDR1 ENHRY and CDR2 SYGVKD. In DNA form, the CDR3 reads TGTGCCAGCGGGACAGGGGGTTATAATTCACCCCTCCACTTT. Amino acid sequence: CASGTGGYNSPLHF.

The chain uses TRBV12-3 or TRBV12-4 and TRBJ2-7, with D tentatively TRBD1 (6 bases). CDR3 length equals 12 residues. The CDR3 sequence: CAAYEGHHEQYF. DNA of the CDR3: TGTGCTGCATACGAGGGACACCACGAGCAGTACTTC.

The V call is TRBV25-1, the J call TRBJ1-1; TRBD1 matches at 8 bases. With V trimmed by 6 bases and J by 0 bases, 3 bases remained unmatched. The CDR3 contains 14 residues. Germline V gives CDR1 MGHDK, CDR2 SYGVNS. CDR3 protein: CASSHRGMNTEAFF. The DNA of the CDR3 is TGTGCCAGCAGCCACAGGGGGATGAACACTGAAGCTTTCTTT.

The CDR3 region is CASSETRGVGAISYEQYF. The CDR3 coding sequence is TGTGCCAGCAGTGAGACAAGGGGTGTTGGGGCAATATCCTACGAGCAGTACTTC. The J gene is TRBJ2-7, the V gene TRBV25-1, with a weak D call TRBD1 (5 bases). CDR3 length equals 18 residues. V shed 3 bases and J shed 1 base, with 22 bases lying between them. In germline, CDR1 is MGHDK, CDR2 SYGVNS.

The chain joins TRBV30 to TRBJ2-5, with TRBD1 matching over 8 bases. Germline CDR1 GTSNPN, CDR2 SVGIG (reference sequence). Unmatched junction bases numbered 5, after V lost 0 bases and J lost 2 bases. The CDR3 runs to 15 residues. DNA for the CDR3: TGTGCCTGGAGTGTAGAGACAGGGGCACAAGAGACCCAGTACTTC. It encodes CAWSVETGAQETQYF.

This clone was seen just once. The rearrangement links TRBV9 to TRBJ2-7; possible D gene TRBD1, 5 bases. The CDR3 extends over 11 amino acids. Germline V gives CDR1 SGDLS, CDR2 YYNGEE. V lost 9 bases and J 4 bases, leaving 11 bases between the germline ends. The CDR3 spells CAIPGSYEQYF. The CDR3 region has the DNA TGTGCCATCCCAGGGTCTTACGAGCAGTACTTC.

This sequence joins TRBV5-1 and TRBJ2-3; TRBD2 aligns across 12 bases. Per the germline V gene, CDR1 is SGHRS and CDR2 is YFSETQ. CDR3 size: 19 residues. Unmatched junction bases numbered 11, after V lost 0 bases and J lost 3 bases. This CDR3 is CASSLGLAGGPRWTDTQYF. In DNA form, the CDR3 reads TGCGCCAGCAGCTTGGGGCTAGCGGGGGGGCCGAGGTGGACAGATACGCAGTATTTT.